One and the same sample provided the 15 T cell receptor beta chains below, sequenced in a study of T cell responses to AZD1222 COVID-19 vaccine. Method: immunoSEQ multiplex PCR; TCRdb's copy keeps in-frame clones and lacks some. Counted here are 68,000 or so clones, about 80% occurring once; the ten biggest clones make up about 12%. Sample: peripheral blood, taken on day 0 of AZD1222 vaccination. The receptors come from an adult in good health.

Here the CDR3 reads CASSQAVGGPPLTDTQYF. CDR3 in DNA: TGCGCCAGCAGCCAAGCGGTAGGGGGTCCGCCTCTCACAGATACGCAGTATTTT. The genes are TRBV4-1 and TRBJ2-3, with D possibly TRBD1 on 6 matching bases. The CDR3 totals 18 residues. V lost 1 base and J 2 bases, leaving 19 bases between the germline ends. CDR1 is MGHRA, CDR2 YSYEKL, per germline.

The V and J genes are TRBV30 and TRBJ1-5; 9 bases line up with TRBD1. The CDR3 consists of 16 residues. Per the germline V gene, CDR1 is GTSNPN and CDR2 is SVGIG (reference sequence). V dropped 5 bases and J dropped 3; count of bases not matched to a gene: 11. CDR3: CAWATGGWPANQPQHF. In DNA form, the CDR3 reads TGTGCCTGGGCGACAGGGGGATGGCCGGCCAATCAGCCCCAGCATTTT. Filled out from reference TRBV30 and TRBJ1-5, the complete variable domain reads SQTIHQWPATLVQPVGSPLSLECTVEGTSNPNLYWYRQAAGRGLQLLFYSVGIGQISSEVPQNLSASRPQDRQFILSSKKLLLSDSGFYLCAWATGGWPANQPQHFGDGTRLSIL.

The chain combines TRBV12-3 or TRBV12-4 with TRBJ1-5, with unresolved D. This CDR3 region has 13 residues. The V end was cut by 7 bases, the J end by 3 bases, with 10 bases between. The CDR3 region has the DNA TGTGCCAGCAAACCCGGGTCCAATCAGCCCCAGCATTTT. This encodes CASKPGSNQPQHF.

Here the CDR3 DNA reads TGTGCCAGCAGTCCGGGTGTCTACAATGAGCAGTTCTTC. Protein product: CASSPGVYNEQFF. V gene TRBV6-6 combines with J gene TRBJ2-1; D call uncertain. V lost 5 bases to trimming and J lost 3 bases, with 8 bases between them. CDR1 MNHNY and CDR2 SVGAGI come from the germline V gene (reference sequence). The CDR3 is made up of 13 amino acids.

This clone was recorded once. The chain links TRBV7-8 to TRBJ2-3; D call uncertain. The CDR3 consists of 13 residues. Germline CDR1 reads SGHVS; CDR2 reads FQNEAQ. V was shortened by 2 bases and J by 5 bases, with 8 bases between the two germline ends. This CDR3 is CASSLNVGDTQYF. In nucleotides, the CDR3 is TGTGCCAGCAGCTTAAACGTAGGAGATACGCAGTATTTT. The full variable domain, completed using reference TRBV7-8 and TRBJ2-3, is GAGVSQSPRYKVAKRGQDVALRCDPISGHVSLFWYQQALGQGPEFLTYFQNEAQLDKSGLPSDRFFAERPEGSVSTLKIQRTQQEDSAVYLCASSLNVGDTQYFGPGTRLTVL.

This clone has only one observation. The rearrangement uses TRBV6-6 and TRBJ1-4; D gene unclear. The germline V and J ends were trimmed by 8 bases and 4 bases, with 11 bases remaining between them. This CDR3 is built from 13 residues. CDR1 is MNHNY and CDR2 is SVGAGI in the germline V gene (reference sequence). The CDR3 is CASCQDDNEKLFF. The CDR3 nucleotides are TGTGCCAGCTGCCAGGATGATAATGAAAAACTGTTTTTT.

The chain combines TRBV19 with TRBJ1-5, with D uncertain. Trimming left V 10 bases short and J 1 base short, with 17 bases between. CDR1 is LNHDA, CDR2 SQIVND, per germline (reference sequence). The CDR3 runs 15 residues. CDR3 bases: TGTGCCACCCCTCGGATGGGATTAAGCAATCAGCCCCAGCATTTT. Its protein is CATPRMGLSNQPQHF.

This clone was counted only a few times. The chain joins TRBV7-2 to TRBJ1-6; D is uncertain. The CDR3 is made up of 16 amino acids. Germline CDR1 and CDR2: SGHTA and FQGNSA. V gave up 5 bases and J gave up 10 bases, with 21 bases separating them. Here the CDR3 DNA reads TGTGCCAGCAGCCTATTCGACGGGCCAGGAGAATCACCCCTCCACTTT. Its protein is CASSLFDGPGESPLHF.

The CDR3 coding sequence is TGTGCCAGCAGGGGGACGGGGGCGAGTGGCTACACCTTC. Translated, it gives CASRGTGASGYTF. The chain uses TRBV2 and TRBJ1-2, with D possibly being TRBD1 (6 bases). Between the trimmed V and J ends, which lost 6 bases and 7 bases, there was a span of 15 bases. Germline V gene lookup returns CDR1 SNHLY and CDR2 FYNNEI. The CDR3 is 13 amino acids. The full variable domain, with the rest looked up from reference TRBV2 and TRBJ1-2, is EPEVTQTPSHQVTQMGQEVILRCVPISNHLYFYWYRQILGQKVEFLVSFYNNEISEKSEIFDDQFSVERPDGSNFTLKIRSTKLEDSAMYFCASRGTGASGYTFGSGTRLTVV.

The gene calls are TRBV7-9 and TRBJ1-1, with D perhaps TRBD1 (6 bases). The CDR3 spans 14 residues. Per the germline V gene, CDR1 is SEHNR and CDR2 is FQNEAQ (reference sequence). Trimming left V 6 bases short and J 1 base short, with 12 bases between. The CDR3 nucleotides are TGTGCCAGCAGATCAACAGGGACGAACACTGAAGCTTTCTTT. Encoded protein: CASRSTGTNTEAFF.

This clone was counted only a few times. The chain has TRBV3-1 (or the pseudogene TRBV3-2) and TRBJ1-3; the D gene is possibly TRBD1 (6 bases). Germline CDR1 LGHDT, CDR2 YNNKEL (reference sequence). Deletions cut 4 bases from V and 1 base from J, with 8 bases between. The CDR3 length is 14 residues. This chain's CDR3 is CASSPGVSGNTIYF. As DNA, the CDR3 is TGTGCCAGCAGCCCAGGGGTATCTGGAAACACCATATATTTT.

V gene TRBV28 combines with J gene TRBJ1-3; perhaps TRBD1 as D (5 bases). The CDR3 runs to 14 residues. CDR1 and CDR2 (germline): MDHEN, SYDVKM. V lost 5 bases and J lost 4, with 12 bases in between. CDR3 in DNA: TGTGCCAGCAGTCGCACAGGAAGGGGAAACACCATATATTTT. Translation: CASSRTGRGNTIYF.

The rearrangement joins TRBV27 to TRBJ2-1; 8 bases fit TRBD1. This CDR3 has 15 residues. J gave up 0 bases and V 6 bases, and 4 bases lay outside the gene matches. Germline V lookup: CDR1 MNHEY, CDR2 SMNVEV (reference sequence). CDR3 in DNA: TGTGCCAGCAGCTTTACAGGGGGCTCCTACAATGAGCAGTTCTTC. Its protein product is CASSFTGGSYNEQFF.

This clone has just a few counts. The rearrangement links TRBV6-4 to TRBJ1-3; D gene uncertain. This CDR3 spans 15 amino acids. Germline values: CDR1 MRHNA, CDR2 SNTAGT. Trimming removed 3 bases at V and 0 bases at J, with 9 bases between. The CDR3, as DNA: TGTGCCAGCAGTGATTCGGCGGACTCTGGAAACACCATATATTTT. Protein sequence: CASSDSADSGNTIYF.

The J gene is TRBJ1-3, the V gene TRBV6-1, with a tentative D call TRBD1 (5 bases). Germline V gene lookup returns CDR1 MNHNS and CDR2 SASEGT. The V gene lost 1 base and the J gene lost 0 bases, with 10 bases spanning the gap. The CDR3 spans 16 residues. The CDR3, as DNA: TGTGCCAGCAGTGAAGATCCGGGGCTCTCTGGAAACACCATATATTTT. Translating gives CASSEDPGLSGNTIYF.